This T cell receptor beta chain came from a study of response to subunit inactivated influenza vaccine. This clonotype was detected a few times. Its antigen is unknown. Findings and caveats of the study: Each seasonal influenza vaccination, the authors suggested, recruits few new T cells.

From the RT-PCR reads, TCRdb called clonotypes with MiXCR, one entry per CDR3 protein. The sample lists approximately 700,000 distinct CDR3 sequences; about 15% were seen once. CDR1 is MNHEY, CDR2 SVGAGI, per germline. The CDR3 length is 12 residues. V dropped 5 bases and J dropped 2 bases, with 6 bases sitting between them. The source is a middle-aged man who received an inactivated influenza vaccine. The chain is built from TRBV6-5 and TRBJ1-1; no firm D call. This sample comprised PBMCs from blood, obtained about 13 days after vaccination. The CDR3 loop is CASSRINTEAFF. CDR3 DNA sequence: TGTGCCAGCAGTCGAATTAACACTGAAGCTTTCTTT.